This passage covers 32 T cell receptor beta chains from one sample sequenced in a study of shared clonotypes between healthy human individuals (dated by TCRdb to the early 2020s). The library came from the immunoSEQ multiplex PCR assay. Imported from immuneACCESS, the table was reduced by TCRdb to in-frame sequences with V and J called. These copies leave out some clones; in studies compared against another copy, an unresolved V gene accounts for under half, and the cause of the remainder is not known. For this sample there are 400,000 to 500,000 clones; 60% to 85% appear just once. Together, the top ten hold 10% to 15% of the sample. The sequencing sample was made of PBMCs. The receptors stem from a woman in her thirties or forties in good health. Some clones in this sample may be carry-over from other donors' samples.

Here the CDR3 DNA reads TGCAGCGTTGGACAGGGCGGTCGGGAGACCCAGTACTTC. Translating it yields CSVGQGGRETQYF. The V gene is TRBV29-1, the J gene TRBJ2-5; 7 nucleotides agree with TRBD1. After removal of 4 bases from V and 5 bases from J, the junction contained 7 bases not matched to a gene. The CDR3 has 13 residues. CDR1 and CDR2 from the germline V gene are SQVTM and ANQGSEA.

This clone showed up just a few times. The genes are TRBV29-1 and TRBJ2-3; D call uncertain. V lost 4 bases to trimming and J lost 4 bases, with 15 bases between them. This CDR3 contains 14 residues. CDR1 is SQVTM and CDR2 is ANQGSEA in the germline V gene. The CDR3 nucleotides are TGCAGCGTTGTGCCCCCTTTGGGGTCAGATACGCAGTATTTT. It encodes CSVVPPLGSDTQYF.

The chain recombines TRBV5-1 with TRBJ2-7; a weak D match, TRBD1 (6 bases). Germline assignment: CDR1 SGHRS and CDR2 YFSETQ. The CDR3 is made up of 17 amino acids. Trimming shortened V by 4 bases and J by 2 bases, and 22 bases separated the two germline ends. The DNA of the CDR3 is TGCGCCAGCAGCCTAAACCCAGAGGCAGGGGTGACCTACGAGCAGTACTTC. Translation: CASSLNPEAGVTYEQYF.

This chain links TRBV5-4 with TRBJ2-7, with 14 nucleotides matching TRBD2. This CDR3 is 15 amino acids long. The germline CDR1 and CDR2 sequences are SGHNT and YYREEE (reference sequence). V was pared by 4 bases and J by 2 bases, with 2 bases of the junction left unmatched. The CDR3: CASSPGLAGAYEQYF. The CDR3 bases are TGTGCCAGCAGCCCGGGACTAGCGGGAGCCTACGAGCAGTACTTC.

The chain has TRBV5-4 and TRBJ2-5, with 7 nucleotides matching TRBD1. The DNA end lines up better with TRBJ2-7; the J call may be wrong. The CDR3 runs 15 residues. CDR1 is SGHNT and CDR2 is YYREEE in the germline V gene (reference sequence). The CDR3 DNA follows: TGTGCCAGCAGTCCTCCCGGGACAGCTTCCTACGAGCAGTACTTC. Its translation: CASSPPGTASYEQYF.

This clone was seen a handful of times. The gene calls are TRBV5-6 and TRBJ1-1, with TRBD1 matching over 9 bases. Germline assignment: CDR1 SGHDT and CDR2 YYEEEE. The ends lost 4 bases at V and 2 bases at J; junction bases unmatched: 15. CDR3 length: 18 residues. CDR3 DNA sequence: TGTGCCAGCAGCGGAGGGGGGACAGGGACTATTTATAACACTGAAGCTTTCTTT. Residues: CASSGGGTGTIYNTEAFF.

This chain connects TRBV30 to TRBJ1-2, with D tentatively TRBD1 (5 bases). CDR1 and CDR2 from the germline V gene are GTSNPN and SVGIG (reference sequence). Trimming took 2 bases from V and 8 from J, leaving 15 bases between them. The CDR3 sequence is 13 residues long. CDR3 sequence: CAWSPGGAGGYTF. CDR3 DNA: TGTGCCTGGAGTCCGGGCGGCGCAGGGGGCTACACCTTC. The full variable domain, completed using reference TRBV30 and TRBJ1-2, is SQTIHQWPATLVQPVGSPLSLECTVEGTSNPNLYWYRQAAGRGLQLLFYSVGIGQISSEVPQNLSASRPQDRQFILSSKKLLLSDSGFYLCAWSPGGAGGYTFGSGTRLTVV.

This sequence joins TRBV7-9 and TRBJ1-1; no firm D call. CDR3 length equals 13 residues. Deletions cut 4 bases from V and 3 bases from J, with 9 bases between. Looked up from germline, CDR1 is SEHNR and CDR2 is FQNEAQ (reference sequence). CDR3 sequence reads: CASSSYSDTEAFF. CDR3 nucleotide sequence: TGTGCCAGCAGCTCATACAGTGACACTGAAGCTTTCTTT.

This sequence joins TRBV7-8 and TRBJ2-2; perhaps D is TRBD1 or TRBD2 (5 bases each). CDR3 length equals 15 residues. CDR1 and CDR2 (germline): SGHVS, FQNEAQ. V gave up 9 bases and J gave up 4 bases, with 18 bases separating them. The CDR3 spells CASRPGRWGTGELFF. The CDR3 DNA is TGTGCCAGTCGCCCGGGACGGTGGGGCACCGGGGAGCTGTTTTTT.

V usage is TRBV28 and J usage is TRBJ2-5; 9 nucleotides match TRBD1. The CDR3 length is 15 residues. The germline V gene has CDR1 MDHEN and CDR2 SYDVKM. V shed 4 bases, J shed 3 bases, and the junction held 6 bases outside the gene matches. This chain's CDR3 is CASSYRQGVKETQYF. CDR3 DNA sequence: TGTGCCAGCAGTTACCGACAGGGGGTAAAAGAGACCCAGTACTTC.

With regard to this clone: Possible read error: a much larger clone is one base away. This rearrangement joins TRBV14 to TRBJ2-2; D ambiguous. Deletions cut 2 bases from V and 7 bases from J, with 11 bases between. CDR1 is SGHDN and CDR2 is FVKESK in the germline V gene. The CDR3 length is 14 residues. The CDR3 DNA is TGTGCCAGCAGCCAAACGTCCGGTGTCGGGGAGCTGTTTTTT. Translated: CASSQTSGVGELFF. Full variable domain (rest looked up from reference TRBV14 and TRBJ2-2): EAGVTQFPSHSVIEKGQTVTLRCDPISGHDNLYWYRRVMGKEIKFLLHFVKESKQDESGMPNNRFLAERTGGTYSTLKVQPAELEDSGVYFCASSQTSGVGELFFGEGSRLTVL.

The gene calls are TRBV7-8 and TRBJ2-7; D call uncertain. Trimming took off 5 bases at V and 0 bases at J, with 14 bases between the two ends. In germline, CDR1 is SGHVS, CDR2 FQNEAQ. CDR3 length: 15 residues. CDR3 nucleotide sequence: TGTGCCAGCAGCCGCCTACCTAGGAGCTCCTACGAGCAGTACTTC. This codes for CASSRLPRSSYEQYF. Combining the CDR3 with reference TRBV7-8 and TRBJ2-7 gives the whole variable domain GAGVSQSPRYKVAKRGQDVALRCDPISGHVSLFWYQQALGQGPEFLTYFQNEAQLDKSGLPSDRFFAERPEGSVSTLKIQRTQQEDSAVYLCASSRLPRSSYEQYFGPGTRLTVT.

This chain connects TRBV12-2 to TRBJ1-5; the DNA was not compared with TRBD1, the D call given in the table. TRBV12-2 is described as a pseudogene. This CDR3 is 15 amino acids long. Here the CDR3 reads CASRGKQDSNQPQHF. CDR3 nucleotide sequence: TGTGCAAGTCGCGGAAAACAGGATAGCAATCAGCCCCAGCATTTT.

The J gene is TRBJ1-2, the V gene TRBV28; a possible D gene is TRBD1 (5 bases). CDR3 length equals 15 residues. Germline V gene sequence: CDR1 MDHEN, CDR2 SYDVKM. Between the trimmed V and J ends, which lost 7 bases and 4 bases, there was a span of 19 bases. CDR3 loop: CASTPGGSGRYGYTF. CDR3 coding DNA: TGTGCCAGCACGCCCGGGGGGTCCGGGCGCTATGGCTACACCTTC.

Turning to this clone: A much larger clone lies a single base off, so this may be a read error. The same CDR3 is also encoded by other DNA sequences in this sample. The V and J genes are TRBV20-1 and TRBJ1-5; D ambiguous. V was clipped by 6 bases and J by 6 bases, with 3 bases between them. Germline V gives CDR1 DFQATT, CDR2 SNEGSKA (reference sequence). The CDR3 runs to 9 residues. The CDR3 spells CSAGQPQHF. The CDR3 DNA follows: TGCAGTGCGGGTCAGCCCCAGCATTTT.

This clone was detected once. The chain recombines TRBV19 with TRBJ2-7; TRBD1 is a possible D gene (5 bases). Germline V gene lookup returns CDR1 LNHDA and CDR2 SQIVND (reference sequence). CDR3 length: 14 residues. V lost 5 bases to trimming and J lost 4 bases, with 15 bases between them. CDR3 residues: CASSSSAGWYEQYF. The CDR3 DNA reads TGTGCCAGTAGTTCCTCGGCAGGGTGGTACGAGCAGTACTTC. Full variable domain (outside the CDR3, taken from reference TRBV19 and TRBJ2-7): DGGITQSPKYLFRKEGQNVTLSCEQNLNHDAMYWYRQDPGQGLRLIYYSQIVNDFQKGDIAEGYSVSREKKESFPLTVTSAQKNPTAFYLCASSSSAGWYEQYFGPGTRLTVT.

V gene TRBV27 combines with J gene TRBJ1-2, with 12 bases identical to TRBD1. CDR3 length: 18 residues. Trimming cost V 3 bases and J 1 base; bases outside gene matches: 9. Germline V gene lookup returns CDR1 MNHEY and CDR2 SMNVEV (reference sequence). CDR3 in DNA: TGTGCCAGCAGTTTGTTAGGGACAGGGGGCTTCAGTAACTATGGCTACACCTTC. It is translated as CASSLLGTGGFSNYGYTF.

This clone was seen only once. Since a much larger clone is just one base distant, this may be a read error. The CDR3 loop reads CAWSVPRGERLFF. CDR3 nucleotides: TGTGCCTGGAGTGTACCGCGGGGTGAAAGACTGTTTTTT. This chain connects TRBV30 to TRBJ1-4; D is undetermined. This CDR3 is built from 13 residues. Per the germline V gene, CDR1 is GTSNPN and CDR2 is SVGIG (reference sequence).

V usage is TRBV2 and J usage is TRBJ2-3; D might be TRBD1 or TRBD2, each matching 5 bases. Germline V gives CDR1 SNHLY, CDR2 FYNNEI. The CDR3 is made up of 12 amino acids. V lost 6 bases and J 4 bases, leaving 8 bases between the germline ends. The CDR3 DNA follows: TGTGCCAGCAGGTTGGGGGCAGATACGCAGTATTTT. This gives the protein CASRLGADTQYF.

The V and J genes are TRBV30 and TRBJ1-2; 10 bases are a match to TRBD1. Germline V gene sequence: CDR1 GTSNPN, CDR2 SVGIG (reference sequence). V lost 6 bases and J lost 2; bases outside the gene matches: 6. The CDR3 length is 14 residues. CDR3 sequence reads: CACLATGGNYGYTF. CDR3 sequence (DNA): TGTGCCTGTCTGGCGACAGGGGGCAACTATGGCTACACCTTC. The full variable domain, its missing parts supplied by reference TRBV30 and TRBJ1-2, is SQTIHQWPATLVQPVGSPLSLECTVEGTSNPNLYWYRQAAGRGLQLLFYSVGIGQISSEVPQNLSASRPQDRQFILSSKKLLLSDSGFYLCACLATGGNYGYTFGSGTRLTVV.

The V gene is TRBV4-3, the J gene TRBJ2-7, with 12 bases aligning to TRBD2. V gave up 3 bases and J gave up 5 bases; unmatched junction bases: 5. CDR1 is LGHNA and CDR2 is YSLEER in the germline V gene. The CDR3 is 15 amino acids. The DNA for the CDR3 is TGCGCCAGCAGCCAGACTAGCGGGAGAATCAACGAGCAGTACTTC. Its translation: CASSQTSGRINEQYF.

The chain carries TRBV23-1 and TRBJ1-3; no firm D call. TRBV23-1 is classed as an ORF, of uncertain function. The V gene lost 0 bases and the J gene lost 0 bases, with 6 bases spanning the gap. The CDR3 runs to 15 residues. This CDR3 reads CASSQSLGSGNTIYF. The CDR3 region has the DNA TGCGCCAGCAGTCAATCGCTGGGCTCTGGAAACACCATATATTTT.

This chain uses TRBV14 with TRBJ1-1; D is undetermined. The V gene's germline CDR1 is SGHDN and CDR2 FVKESK. The length of the CDR3 is 13 residues. The V end lost 5 bases, the J end lost 4 bases, and 11 bases lay between the germline ends. The CDR3 DNA reads as TGTGCCAGCAGCGCGACCAGGTTCACTGAAGCTTTCTTT. Translation gives CASSATRFTEAFF.

The chain is built from TRBV11-2 and TRBJ2-1, with D possibly TRBD2 on 5 matching bases. From germline, CDR1 is SGHAT and CDR2 FQNNGV. Trimming removed 5 bases at V and 5 bases at J, with 13 bases between. CDR3 length equals 14 residues. CDR3: CASSQSGINNEQFF. The CDR3 nucleotides are TGTGCCAGCAGCCAATCGGGGATTAACAATGAGCAGTTCTTC.

The chain recombines TRBV7-2 with TRBJ2-5, with D uncertain. Trimming left V 0 bases short and J 4 bases short, with 3 bases between. CDR1 SGHTA and CDR2 FQGNSA come from the germline V gene. The CDR3 has 12 residues. CDR3 DNA: TGTGCCAGCAGCTTAGCGGCAGAGACCCAGTACTTC. This gives the protein CASSLAAETQYF.

The chain employs TRBV29-1 and TRBJ1-4; tentatively, D is TRBD1 (5 bases). This CDR3 comprises 12 residues. V lost 7 bases to trimming and J lost 3 bases, with 9 bases between them. CDR1 and CDR2 (germline): SQVTM, ANQGSEA. In DNA, the CDR3 is TGCAGCGGGGGGAATGCTAATGAAAAACTGTTTTTT. Protein product: CSGGNANEKLFF.

This chain joins TRBV4-2 and TRBJ1-2; the D gene is possibly TRBD1 (5 bases). The CDR3 is made up of 16 amino acids. CDR1 and CDR2 from the germline V gene are LGHNA and YNFKEQ. The V end was cut by 2 bases, the J end by 5 bases, with 18 bases between. Written as DNA, the CDR3 is TGTGCCAGCAGCCAATCCTATGGCCAGGGTACTTATGGCTACACCTTC. Protein: CASSQSYGQGTYGYTF.

This clone was seen a few times. One junction end disagrees with the germline gene, perhaps due to a read error. The J gene is TRBJ2-1, the V gene TRBV7-9; TRBD2 matches 9 bases. Germline V lookup: CDR1 SEHNR, CDR2 FQNEAQ (reference sequence). This CDR3 is built from 15 residues. The CDR3, as DNA: TGTGCCAGCAGCCTAGCGGGGAACTCCTACAATGAGCAGTTCTTC. Translated: CASSLAGNSYNEQFF.

This clone was counted at least ten times. In DNA, the CDR3 is TGTGCCAGCAGTCCTCCCGGGACAGGGAGGTACGAGCAGTACTTC. Amino acids: CASSPPGTGRYEQYF. V and J are TRBV28 and TRBJ2-7, with TRBD1 matching over 9 bases. After removal of 5 bases from V and 4 bases from J, the junction contained 9 bases not matched to a gene. CDR3 size: 15 residues. The germline V gene encodes CDR1 MDHEN and CDR2 SYDVKM.

The chain links TRBV4-2 to TRBJ1-2; D unclear. The CDR3 is 15 residues long. Trimming removed 4 bases from V and 7 bases from J, with 19 bases in between. Germline V gives CDR1 LGHNA, CDR2 YNFKEQ. The CDR3, as DNA: TGTGCCAGCAGCCCACCGACGCTTCAGGTTCGTGGCTACACCTTC. Protein: CASSPPTLQVRGYTF.

V usage is TRBV2 and J usage is TRBJ1-2, with D possibly matching TRBD1 (6 bases). From germline, CDR1 is SNHLY and CDR2 FYNNEI. This CDR3 region has 15 residues. V dropped 6 bases and J dropped 2 bases, with 16 bases sitting between them. CDR3 nucleotides: TGTGCCAGCAGGGGGGGCCCACAAGGGAACTATGGCTACACCTTC. Translating gives CASRGGPQGNYGYTF.

The chain joins TRBV18 to TRBJ2-2; TRBD1 might be the D (5 bases). The CDR3 is made up of 15 amino acids. The V end lost 1 base, the J end lost 3 bases, and 9 bases lay between the germline ends. CDR1 KGHSH and CDR2 LQKENI come from the germline V gene. As DNA, the CDR3 is TGTGCCAGCTCACCACTGACAGACTACACCGGGGAGCTGTTTTTT. Its protein product is CASSPLTDYTGELFF.